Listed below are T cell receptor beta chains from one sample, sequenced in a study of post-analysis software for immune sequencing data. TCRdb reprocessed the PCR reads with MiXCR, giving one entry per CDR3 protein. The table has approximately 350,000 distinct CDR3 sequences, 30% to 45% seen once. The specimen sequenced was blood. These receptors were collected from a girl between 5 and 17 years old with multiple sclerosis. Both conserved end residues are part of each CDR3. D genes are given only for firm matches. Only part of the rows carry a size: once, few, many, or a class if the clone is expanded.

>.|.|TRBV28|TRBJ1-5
CASSFGPTLSNQPQHF
TGTGCCAGCAGTTTCGGGCCGACCCTTAGCAATCAGCCCCAGCATTTT
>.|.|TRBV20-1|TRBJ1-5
CSARGNNQPQHF
TGCAGTGCTAGAGGAAACAATCAGCCCCAGCATTTT
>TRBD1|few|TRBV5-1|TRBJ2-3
CASSSGTGSTDTQYF
TGCGCCAGCAGCTCCGGGACAGGGAGCACAGATACGCAGTATTTT
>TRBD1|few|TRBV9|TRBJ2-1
CASSVTGGNEQFF
TGTGCCAGCAGCGTGACAGGGGGCAATGAGCAGTTCTTC
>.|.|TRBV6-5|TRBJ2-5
CASSYSRAQQETQYF
TGTGCCAGCAGTTACTCGAGGGCACAGCAAGAGACCCAGTACTTC
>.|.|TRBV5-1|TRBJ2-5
CASSLVWGAEGTQYF
TGCGCCAGCAGCTTGGTTTGGGGAGCTGAGGGGACCCAGTACTTC
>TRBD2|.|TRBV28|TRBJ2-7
CASSSSSGAQYEQYF
TGTGCCAGCAGCAGTTCTAGCGGGGCCCAGTACGAGCAGTACTTC
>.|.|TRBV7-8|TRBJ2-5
CASSLEVQGQETQDF
TGTGCCAGCAGCTTAGAGGTCCAGGGCCAAGAGACCCAGGACTTC
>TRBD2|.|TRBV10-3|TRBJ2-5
CAISAPSGETQYF
TGTGCCATCAGTGCGCCTAGCGGAGAGACCCAGTACTTC
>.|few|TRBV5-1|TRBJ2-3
CASSLGADPTDTQYF
TGCGCCAGCAGCTTGGGGGCAGACCCCACAGATACGCAGTATTTT
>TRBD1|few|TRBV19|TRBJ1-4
CASSPPGTGGEKLFF
TGTGCCAGTAGTCCCCCCGGGACAGGTGGGGAAAAACTGTTTTTT
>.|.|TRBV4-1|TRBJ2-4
CASSQDRGTKNIQYF
TGCGCCAGCAGCCAAGACAGGGGAACCAAAAACATTCAGTACTTC
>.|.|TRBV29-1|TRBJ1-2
CSAGRQNYGYTF
TGCAGCGCCGGAAGGCAGAACTATGGCTACACCTTC
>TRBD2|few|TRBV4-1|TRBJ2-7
CASSQERRGGLYEQYF
TGCGCCAGCAGCCAAGAACGGCGGGGGGGCCTCTACGAGCAGTACTTC
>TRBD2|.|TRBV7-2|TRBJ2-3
CASSTGLAGALDTQYF
TGTGCCAGCAGCACAGGACTAGCGGGGGCTTTAGATACGCAGTATTTT
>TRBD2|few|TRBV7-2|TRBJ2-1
CASSFSSGDNEQFF
TGTGCCAGCAGCTTCAGTAGCGGGGACAATGAGCAGTTCTTC
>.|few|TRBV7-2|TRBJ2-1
CASSLGPNNEQFF
TGTGCCAGCAGCTTAGGACCAAACAATGAGCAGTTCTTC
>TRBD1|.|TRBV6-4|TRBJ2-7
CASKSIRGQGAGLGYEQYF
TGTGCCAGCAAGTCGATCAGGGGACAGGGGGCAGGACTCGGTTACGAGCAGTACTTC
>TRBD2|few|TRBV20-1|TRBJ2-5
CSATDLLPGGPQETQYF
TGCAGTGCTACGGACTTACTTCCGGGGGGGCCACAAGAGACCCAGTACTTC
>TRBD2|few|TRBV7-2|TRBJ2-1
CASSDGLAGGPYNEQFF
TGTGCCAGCAGCGACGGGCTAGCGGGGGGACCCTACAATGAGCAGTTCTTC
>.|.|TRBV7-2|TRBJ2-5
CASSYWARGDDETQYF
TGTGCCAGCAGCTACTGGGCTCGAGGCGACGACGAGACCCAGTACTTC
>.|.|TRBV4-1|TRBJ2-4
CASSQDSERRAKNIQYF
TGCGCCAGCAGCCAAGATAGTGAAAGGAGAGCCAAAAACATTCAGTACTTC
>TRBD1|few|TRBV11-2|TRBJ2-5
CASSPLQGRGQETQYF
TGTGCCAGCAGCCCCCTTCAAGGCAGGGGGCAAGAGACCCAGTACTTC
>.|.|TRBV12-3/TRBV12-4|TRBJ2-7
CASSLGGWGSGALSYEQYF
TGTGCCAGCAGTTTAGGGGGGTGGGGGAGCGGCGCCCTAAGCTACGAGCAGTACTTC
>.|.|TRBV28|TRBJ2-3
CASSIDTDTQYF
TGTGCCAGCAGTATTGACACAGATACGCAGTATTTT
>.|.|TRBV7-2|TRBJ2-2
CASSLSRAPGELFF
TGTGCCAGCAGCTTATCGCGGGCTCCCGGGGAGCTGTTTTTT
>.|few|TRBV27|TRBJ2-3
CASSPLENTDTQYF
TGTGCCAGCAGTCCCCTGGAAAACACAGATACGCAGTATTTT
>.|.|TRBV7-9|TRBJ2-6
CASRDSLSSGANVLTF
TGTGCCAGTAGGGACTCTCTTAGCTCTGGGGCCAACGTCCTGACTTTC
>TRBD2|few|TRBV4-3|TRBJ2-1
CASSQGSGGADNEQFF
TGCGCCAGCAGCCAAGGGAGCGGGGGGGCGGACAATGAGCAGTTCTTC
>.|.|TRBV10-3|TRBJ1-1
CAISEPGRGETEAFF
TGTGCCATCAGTGAGCCGGGCAGGGGAGAGACTGAAGCTTTCTTT
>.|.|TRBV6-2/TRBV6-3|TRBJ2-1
CASSPTSYEQFF
TGTGCCAGCAGTCCGACTAGTTATGAGCAGTTCTTC
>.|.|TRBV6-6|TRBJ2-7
CASSPIGNEQYF
TGTGCCAGCAGCCCCATAGGGAACGAGCAGTACTTC
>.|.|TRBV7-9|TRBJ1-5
CASSLVGQGSNQPQHF
TGTGCCAGCAGCTTAGTGGGTCAGGGCAGCAATCAGCCCCAGCATTTT
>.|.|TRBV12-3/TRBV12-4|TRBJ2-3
CASSSQSTDTQYF
TGTGCCAGCAGCTCCCAAAGCACAGATACGCAGTATTTT
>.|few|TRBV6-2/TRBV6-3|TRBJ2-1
CASERGNEQFF
TGTGCCAGCGAAAGGGGGAATGAGCAGTTCTTC
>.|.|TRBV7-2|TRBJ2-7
CAPEAVFHEQYF
TGTGCCCCTGAGGCGGTATTCCACGAGCAGTACTTC
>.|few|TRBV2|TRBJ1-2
CASSLTGMGGYTF
TGTGCCAGCAGCCTAACAGGGATGGGTGGCTACACCTTC
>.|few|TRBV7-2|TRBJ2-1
CASSYNELNEQFF
TGTGCCAGCAGCTATAACGAGCTCAATGAGCAGTTCTTC
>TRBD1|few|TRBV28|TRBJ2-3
CASTSDRGPDTQYF
TGTGCCAGCACCTCGGACAGGGGGCCAGATACGCAGTATTTT
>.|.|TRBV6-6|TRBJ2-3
CASRREIADTQYF
TGTGCCAGCAGGAGGGAAATAGCAGATACGCAGTATTTT
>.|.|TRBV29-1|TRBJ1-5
CSALVPESGQPQHF
TGCAGCGCTCTAGTCCCGGAGTCAGGCCAGCCCCAGCATTTT
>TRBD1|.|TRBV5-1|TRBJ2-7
CASSLRDRLREQYF
TGCGCCAGCAGCTTGAGGGACAGGCTACGCGAGCAGTACTTC
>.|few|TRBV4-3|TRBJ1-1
CASSQAGGRNTEAFF
TGCGCCAGCAGCCAAGCGGGCGGTAGAAACACTGAAGCTTTCTTT
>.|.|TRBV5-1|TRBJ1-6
CASSFGQPNSPLHF
TGCGCCAGCAGCTTCGGACAGCCAAATTCACCCCTCCACTTT
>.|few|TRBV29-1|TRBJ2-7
CSVEDPTYEQYF
TGCAGCGTTGAGGACCCCACCTACGAGCAGTACTTC
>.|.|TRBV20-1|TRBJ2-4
CSASAGVAKNIQYF
TGCAGTGCTAGCGCCGGGGTGGCCAAAAACATTCAGTACTTC
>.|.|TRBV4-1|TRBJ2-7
CASSQEKVTYEQYF
TGCGCCAGCAGCCAAGAGAAGGTGACCTACGAGCAGTACTTC
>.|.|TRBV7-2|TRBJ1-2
CASSLATGTSNYGYTF
TGTGCCAGCAGCTTAGCGACCGGGACGTCTAACTATGGCTACACCTTC
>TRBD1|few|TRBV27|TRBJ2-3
CASSFPKGAGSTDTQYF
TGTGCCAGCAGTTTCCCGAAGGGGGCCGGCTCCACAGATACGCAGTATTTT
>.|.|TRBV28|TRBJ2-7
CASSSQDHSYEQYF
TGTGCCAGCAGTTCCCAGGACCATTCCTACGAGCAGTACTTC
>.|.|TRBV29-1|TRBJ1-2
CSVASIGDDGYTF
TGCAGCGTGGCCTCGATCGGGGACGATGGCTACACCTTC
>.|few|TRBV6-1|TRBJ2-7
CASTQRSSYEQYF
TGTGCCAGCACACAGAGAAGCTCCTACGAGCAGTACTTC
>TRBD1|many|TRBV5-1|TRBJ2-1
CASRGPQGAGEQFF
TGCGCCAGCAGGGGTCCACAGGGGGCTGGTGAGCAGTTCTTC
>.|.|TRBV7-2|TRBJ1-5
CASSLEVYSNQPQHF
TGTGCCAGCAGCTTAGAAGTTTATAGCAATCAGCCCCAGCATTTT
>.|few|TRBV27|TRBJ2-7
CASSLNPRGEQYF
TGTGCCAGCAGTTTAAACCCCAGGGGCGAGCAGTACTTC
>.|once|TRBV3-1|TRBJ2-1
CASSHWGTYNEQFF
TGTGCCAGCAGCCACTGGGGCACCTACAATGAGCAGTTCTTC
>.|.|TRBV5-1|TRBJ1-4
CASSLVGGQNEKLFF
TGCGCCAGCAGCTTGGTCGGGGGACAAAATGAAAAACTGTTTTTT
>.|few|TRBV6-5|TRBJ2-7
CASRNLAGDEQYF
TGTGCCAGCAGAAACCTAGCAGGTGACGAGCAGTACTTC
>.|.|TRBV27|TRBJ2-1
CASSLLVPDEQFF
TGTGCCAGCAGTTTATTAGTACCGGATGAGCAGTTCTTC